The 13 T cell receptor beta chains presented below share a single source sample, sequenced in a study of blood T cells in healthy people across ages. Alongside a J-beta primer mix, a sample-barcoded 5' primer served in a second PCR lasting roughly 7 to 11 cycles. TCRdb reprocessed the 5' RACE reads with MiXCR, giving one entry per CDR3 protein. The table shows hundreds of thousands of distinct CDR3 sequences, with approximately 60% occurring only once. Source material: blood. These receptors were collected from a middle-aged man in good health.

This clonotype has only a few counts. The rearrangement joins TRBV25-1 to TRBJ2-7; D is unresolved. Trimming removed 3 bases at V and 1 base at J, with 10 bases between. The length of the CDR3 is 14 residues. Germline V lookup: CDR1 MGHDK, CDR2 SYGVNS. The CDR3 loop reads CASSDSQVSYEQYF. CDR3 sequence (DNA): TGTGCCAGCAGTGATTCTCAAGTTTCCTACGAGCAGTACTTC.

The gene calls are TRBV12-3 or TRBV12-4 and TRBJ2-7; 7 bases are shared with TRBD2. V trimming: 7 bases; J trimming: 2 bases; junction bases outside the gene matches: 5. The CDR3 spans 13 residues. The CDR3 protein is CASTPGGPYEQYF. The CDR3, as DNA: TGTGCCAGCACCCCGGGGGGTCCCTACGAGCAGTACTTC.

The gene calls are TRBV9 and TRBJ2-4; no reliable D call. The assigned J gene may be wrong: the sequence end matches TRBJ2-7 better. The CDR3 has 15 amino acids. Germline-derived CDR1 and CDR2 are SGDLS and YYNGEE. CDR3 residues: CASSLLSSGGYEQYF. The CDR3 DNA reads TGTGCCAGCAGCCTTCTGAGTTCGGGTGGCTACGAGCAGTACTTC.

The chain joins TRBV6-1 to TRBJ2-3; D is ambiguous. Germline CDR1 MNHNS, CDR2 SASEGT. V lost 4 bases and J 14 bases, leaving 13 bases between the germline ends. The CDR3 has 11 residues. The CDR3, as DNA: TGTGCCAGCAGTGTTTGGGAAGGGCCGTATTTT. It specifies CASSVWEGPYF.

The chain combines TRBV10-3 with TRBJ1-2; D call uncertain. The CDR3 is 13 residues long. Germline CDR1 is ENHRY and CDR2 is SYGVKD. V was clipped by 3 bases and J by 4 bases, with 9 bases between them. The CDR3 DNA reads TGTGCCATCAGTGAAGGTGGGATCTATGGCTACACCTTC. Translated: CAISEGGIYGYTF.

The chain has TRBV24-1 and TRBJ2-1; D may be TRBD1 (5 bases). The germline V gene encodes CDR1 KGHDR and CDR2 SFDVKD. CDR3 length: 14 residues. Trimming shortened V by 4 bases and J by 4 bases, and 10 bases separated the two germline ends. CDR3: CATSEATGYNEQFF. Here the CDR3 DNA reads TGTGCCACCAGTGAAGCCACAGGTTACAATGAGCAGTTCTTC.

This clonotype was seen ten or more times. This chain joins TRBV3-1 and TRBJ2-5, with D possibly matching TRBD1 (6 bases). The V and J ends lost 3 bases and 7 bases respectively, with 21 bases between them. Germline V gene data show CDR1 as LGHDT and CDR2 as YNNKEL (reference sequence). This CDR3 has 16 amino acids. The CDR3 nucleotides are TGTGCCAGCAGCCAGGGGGCTTGGGGCCCGGATAGGACCCAGTACTTC. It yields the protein CASSQGAWGPDRTQYF.

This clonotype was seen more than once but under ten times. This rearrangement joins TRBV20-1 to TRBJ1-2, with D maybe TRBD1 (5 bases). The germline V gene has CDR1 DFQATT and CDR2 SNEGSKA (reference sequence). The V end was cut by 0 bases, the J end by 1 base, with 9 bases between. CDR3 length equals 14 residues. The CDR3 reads CSARDWGGNYGYTF. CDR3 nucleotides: TGCAGTGCTAGAGATTGGGGCGGTAACTATGGCTACACCTTC.

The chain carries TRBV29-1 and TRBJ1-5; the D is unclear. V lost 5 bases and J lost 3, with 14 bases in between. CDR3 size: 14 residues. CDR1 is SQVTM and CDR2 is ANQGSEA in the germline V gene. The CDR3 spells CSVTIPENNQPQHF. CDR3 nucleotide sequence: TGCAGCGTTACCATACCAGAGAACAATCAGCCCCAGCATTTT.

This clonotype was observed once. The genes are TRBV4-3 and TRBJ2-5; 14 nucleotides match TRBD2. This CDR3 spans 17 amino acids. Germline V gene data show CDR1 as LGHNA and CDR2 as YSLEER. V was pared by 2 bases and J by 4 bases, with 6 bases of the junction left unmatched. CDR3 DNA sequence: TGCGCCAGCAGCCAACTTGGACTAGCGGGAGGTGGAGAGACCCAGTACTTC. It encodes CASSQLGLAGGGETQYF.

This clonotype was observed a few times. The CDR3 nucleotides are TGTGCCACCAGTGATTTAGCGGGGGACACCGGGGAGCTGTTTTTT. It codes for CATSDLAGDTGELFF. The rearrangement links TRBV24-1 to TRBJ2-2, with 8 positions matching TRBD2. The germline V gene encodes CDR1 KGHDR and CDR2 SFDVKD. The CDR3 is 15 amino acids. Losses at the gene ends were 1 base for V and 3 bases for J; bases not matched to a gene: 0.

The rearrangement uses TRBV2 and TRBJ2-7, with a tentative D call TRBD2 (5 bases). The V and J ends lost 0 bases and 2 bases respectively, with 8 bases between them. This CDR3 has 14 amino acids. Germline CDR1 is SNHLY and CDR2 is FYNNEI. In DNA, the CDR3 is TGTGCCAGCAGTGAAGCGCGGGCAGCCTACGAGCAGTACTTC. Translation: CASSEARAAYEQYF.

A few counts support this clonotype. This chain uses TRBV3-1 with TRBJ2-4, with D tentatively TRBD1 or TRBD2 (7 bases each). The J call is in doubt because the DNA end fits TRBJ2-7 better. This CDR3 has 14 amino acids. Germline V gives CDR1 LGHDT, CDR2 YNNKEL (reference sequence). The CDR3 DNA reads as TGTGCCAGCAGCCAAGGCGACAGGGAGGGCGAGCAGTACTTC. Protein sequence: CASSQGDREGEQYF.